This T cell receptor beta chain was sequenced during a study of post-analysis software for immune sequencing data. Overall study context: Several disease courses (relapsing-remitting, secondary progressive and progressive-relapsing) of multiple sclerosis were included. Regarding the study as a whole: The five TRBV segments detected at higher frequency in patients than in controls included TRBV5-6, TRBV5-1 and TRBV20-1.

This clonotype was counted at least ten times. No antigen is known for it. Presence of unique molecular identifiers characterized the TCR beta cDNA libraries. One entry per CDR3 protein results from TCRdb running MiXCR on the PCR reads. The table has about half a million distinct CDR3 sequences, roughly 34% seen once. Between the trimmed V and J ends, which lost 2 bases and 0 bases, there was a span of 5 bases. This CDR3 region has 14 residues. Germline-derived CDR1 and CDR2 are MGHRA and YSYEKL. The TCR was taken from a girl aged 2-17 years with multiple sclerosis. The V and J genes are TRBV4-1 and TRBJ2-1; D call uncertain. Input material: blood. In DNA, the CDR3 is TGCGCCAGCAGCCAAAAACTCTCCTACAATGAGCAGTTCTTC. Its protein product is CASSQKLSYNEQFF.